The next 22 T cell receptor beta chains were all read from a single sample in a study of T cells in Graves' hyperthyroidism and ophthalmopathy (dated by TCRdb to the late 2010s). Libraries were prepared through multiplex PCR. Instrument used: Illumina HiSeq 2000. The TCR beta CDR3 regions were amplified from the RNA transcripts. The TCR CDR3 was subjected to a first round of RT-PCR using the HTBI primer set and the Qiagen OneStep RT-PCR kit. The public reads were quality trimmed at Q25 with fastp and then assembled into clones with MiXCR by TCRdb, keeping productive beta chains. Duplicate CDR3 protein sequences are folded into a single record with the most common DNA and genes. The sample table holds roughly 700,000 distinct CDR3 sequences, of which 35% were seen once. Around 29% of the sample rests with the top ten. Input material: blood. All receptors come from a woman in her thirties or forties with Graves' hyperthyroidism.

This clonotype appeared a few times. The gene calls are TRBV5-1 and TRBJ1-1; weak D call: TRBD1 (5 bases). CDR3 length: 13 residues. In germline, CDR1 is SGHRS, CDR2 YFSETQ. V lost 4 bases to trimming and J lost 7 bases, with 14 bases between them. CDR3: CASSPWDSLEAFF. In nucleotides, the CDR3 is TGCGCCAGCAGCCCCTGGGACTCCCTTGAAGCTTTCTTT.

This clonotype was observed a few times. CDR3 amino acids: CASSLAMVRGRTMGYTF. CDR3 DNA sequence: TGCGCCAGCAGCTTGGCCATGGTGAGGGGGAGAACTATGGGCTACACCTTC. The rearrangement links TRBV5-1 to TRBJ1-2, with D possibly being TRBD1 (6 bases). The germline CDR1 and CDR2 sequences are SGHRS and YFSETQ. The CDR3 is made up of 17 amino acids. V lost 0 bases to trimming and J lost 8 bases, with 23 bases between them.

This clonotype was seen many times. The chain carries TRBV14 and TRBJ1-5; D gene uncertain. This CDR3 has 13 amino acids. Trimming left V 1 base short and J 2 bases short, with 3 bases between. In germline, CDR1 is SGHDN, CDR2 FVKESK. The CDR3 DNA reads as TGTGCCAGCAGCCAAGTGGGCAATCAGCCCCAGCATTTT. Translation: CASSQVGNQPQHF.

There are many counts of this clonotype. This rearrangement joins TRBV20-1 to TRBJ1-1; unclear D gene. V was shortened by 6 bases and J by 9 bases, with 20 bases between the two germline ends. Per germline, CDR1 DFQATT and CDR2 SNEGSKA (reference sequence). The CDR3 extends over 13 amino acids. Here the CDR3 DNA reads TGCAGTGCCGGCACGCATACGAAAGGGAAAGCTTTCTTT. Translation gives CSAGTHTKGKAFF.

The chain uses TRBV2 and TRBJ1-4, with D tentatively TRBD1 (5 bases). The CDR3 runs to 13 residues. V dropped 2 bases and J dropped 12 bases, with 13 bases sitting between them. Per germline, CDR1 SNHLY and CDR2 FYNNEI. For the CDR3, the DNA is TGTGCCAGCAGTGAACTTGACAGCCCGGAACTGTTTTTT. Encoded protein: CASSELDSPELFF.

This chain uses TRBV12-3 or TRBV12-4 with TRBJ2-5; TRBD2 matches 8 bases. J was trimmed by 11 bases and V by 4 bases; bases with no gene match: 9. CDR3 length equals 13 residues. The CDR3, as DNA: TGTGCCAGCAGTTCGGGGGGGGCAGGGTTTCAGTACTTC. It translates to CASSSGGAGFQYF.

The CDR3: CASSRGRLSNQPQHF. Here the CDR3 DNA reads TGTGCCAGCAGCAGGGGCCGACTCAGTAATCAGCCCCAGCATTTT. The chain has TRBV2 and TRBJ1-5, with D perhaps matching TRBD1 (6 bases). Germline V gene lookup returns CDR1 SNHLY and CDR2 FYNNEI. The V end was cut by 6 bases, the J end by 4 bases, with 16 bases between. The CDR3 covers 15 residues.

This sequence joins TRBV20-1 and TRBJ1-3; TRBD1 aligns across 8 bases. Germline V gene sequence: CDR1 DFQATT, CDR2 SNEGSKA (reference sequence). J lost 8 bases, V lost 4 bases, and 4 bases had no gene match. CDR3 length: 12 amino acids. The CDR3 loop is CSAIGTGDTIYF. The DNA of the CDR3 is TGCAGTGCTATAGGGACAGGAGACACCATATATTTT.

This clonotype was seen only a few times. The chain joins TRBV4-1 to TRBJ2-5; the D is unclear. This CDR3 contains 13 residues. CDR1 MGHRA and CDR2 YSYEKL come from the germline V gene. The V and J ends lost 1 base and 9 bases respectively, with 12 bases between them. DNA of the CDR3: TGCGCCAGCAGCCAAGCTATAGGGCCATCCCAGTACTTC. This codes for CASSQAIGPSQYF.

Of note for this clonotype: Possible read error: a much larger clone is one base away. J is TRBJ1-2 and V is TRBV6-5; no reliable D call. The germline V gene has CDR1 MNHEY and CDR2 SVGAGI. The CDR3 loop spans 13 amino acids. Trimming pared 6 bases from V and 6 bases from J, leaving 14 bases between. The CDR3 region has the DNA TGTGCCAGCAGCCCTAGTGGGAGCCATGGCTACACCTTC. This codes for CASSPSGSHGYTF.

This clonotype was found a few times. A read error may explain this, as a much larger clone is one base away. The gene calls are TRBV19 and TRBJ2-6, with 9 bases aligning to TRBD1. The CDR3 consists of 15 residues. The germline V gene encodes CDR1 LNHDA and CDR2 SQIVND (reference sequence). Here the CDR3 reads CASTRTGAGDNVLTF. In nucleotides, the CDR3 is TGTGCCAGTACCAGGACAGGGGCTGGGGACAACGTCCTGACTTTC.

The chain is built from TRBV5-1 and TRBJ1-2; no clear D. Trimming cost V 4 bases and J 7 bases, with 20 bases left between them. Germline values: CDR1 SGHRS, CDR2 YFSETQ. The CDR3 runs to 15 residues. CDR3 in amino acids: CASSLRVVGVAGYTF. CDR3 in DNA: TGCGCCAGCAGCCTTAGGGTTGTTGGGGTAGCTGGCTACACCTTC.

CDR3 sequence reads: CASSLRVFDYGYTF. The CDR3 region has the DNA TGTGCCAGCAGCTTACGGGTGTTCGACTATGGCTACACCTTC. The chain carries TRBV7-2 and TRBJ1-2; D is ambiguous. The germline gives CDR1 SGHTA, CDR2 FQGNSA. V lost 2 bases, J lost 3 bases, and 10 bases lay in between. The CDR3 covers 14 residues.

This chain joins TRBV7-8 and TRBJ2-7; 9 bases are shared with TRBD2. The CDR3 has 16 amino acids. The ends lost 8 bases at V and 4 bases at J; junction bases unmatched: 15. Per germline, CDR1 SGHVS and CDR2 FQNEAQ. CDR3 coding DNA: TGTGCCAGCTCACCAAGGGATGGCGCGGGGGGGTACGAGCAGTACTTC. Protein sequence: CASSPRDGAGGYEQYF.

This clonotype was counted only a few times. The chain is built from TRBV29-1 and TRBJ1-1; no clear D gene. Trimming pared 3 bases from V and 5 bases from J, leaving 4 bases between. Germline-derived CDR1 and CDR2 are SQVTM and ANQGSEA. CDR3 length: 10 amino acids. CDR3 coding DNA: TGCAGCGTTGATGGGACTGAAGCTTTCTTT. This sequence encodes CSVDGTEAFF.

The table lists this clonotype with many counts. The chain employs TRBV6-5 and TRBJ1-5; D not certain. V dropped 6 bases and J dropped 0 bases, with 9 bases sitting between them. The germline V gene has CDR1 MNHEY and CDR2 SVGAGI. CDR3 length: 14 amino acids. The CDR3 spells CASSSSYSNQPQHF. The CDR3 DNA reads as TGTGCCAGCAGCTCCAGTTATAGCAATCAGCCCCAGCATTTT.

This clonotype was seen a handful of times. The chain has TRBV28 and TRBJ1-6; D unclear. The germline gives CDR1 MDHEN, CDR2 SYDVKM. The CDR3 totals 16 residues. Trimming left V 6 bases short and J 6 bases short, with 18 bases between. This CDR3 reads CASSRKEGISNSPLHF. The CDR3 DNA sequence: TGTGCCAGCAGCAGAAAAGAGGGAATTAGTAATTCACCCCTCCACTTT.

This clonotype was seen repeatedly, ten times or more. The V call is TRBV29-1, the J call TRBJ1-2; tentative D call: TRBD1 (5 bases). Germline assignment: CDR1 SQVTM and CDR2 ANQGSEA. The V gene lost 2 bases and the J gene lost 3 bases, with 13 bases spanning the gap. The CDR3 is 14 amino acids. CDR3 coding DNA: TGCAGCGTTGAACACCAGGGTGGAGACTATGGCTACACCTTC. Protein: CSVEHQGGDYGYTF.

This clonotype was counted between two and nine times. The CDR3 is CASSLPEGTGAYGYTF. CDR3 coding DNA: TGTGCCAGCAGCTTACCTGAAGGGACAGGTGCCTATGGCTACACCTTC. This rearrangement joins TRBV7-9 to TRBJ1-2, with 8 bases lining up with TRBD1. In germline, CDR1 is SEHNR, CDR2 FQNEAQ (reference sequence). Trimming cost V 2 bases and J 4 bases; bases outside gene matches: 9. The CDR3 contains 16 residues.

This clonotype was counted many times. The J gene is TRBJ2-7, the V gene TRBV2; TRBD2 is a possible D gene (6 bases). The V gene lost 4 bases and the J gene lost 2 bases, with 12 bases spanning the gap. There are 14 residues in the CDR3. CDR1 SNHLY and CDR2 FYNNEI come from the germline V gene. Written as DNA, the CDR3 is TGTGCCAGCAGTGTTTCGGGGGTGGCCTACGAGCAGTACTTC. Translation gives CASSVSGVAYEQYF.

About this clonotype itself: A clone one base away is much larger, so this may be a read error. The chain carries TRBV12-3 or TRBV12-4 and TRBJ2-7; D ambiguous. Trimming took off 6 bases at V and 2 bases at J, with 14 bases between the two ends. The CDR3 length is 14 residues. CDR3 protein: CASSYVGGPYEQYF. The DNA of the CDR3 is TGTGCCAGCAGCTACGTGGGTGGGCCCTACGAGCAGTACTTC.

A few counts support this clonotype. The CDR3 is CASGSTGGWNSPLHF. CDR3 sequence (DNA): TGTGCCAGCGGAAGCACAGGGGGCTGGAATTCACCCCTCCACTTT. The chain couples TRBV6-5 to TRBJ1-6; 9 bases agree with TRBD1. Germline values: CDR1 MNHEY, CDR2 SVGAGI. CDR3 size: 15 residues. The trim removed 8 bases at V and 7 bases at J, leaving 9 bases unmatched.